Below, 22 T cell receptor beta chains from the same sample are listed, as sequenced in a study of cytomegalovirus exposure and HLA in healthy donors (TCRdb year 2017). Library method: the immunoSEQ multiplex PCR assay. A mixture of 60 forward primers for TCR Vbeta segments and 13 reverse primers for TCR Jbeta segments was used in the multiplex PCR. TCRdb took over this immuneACCESS table, retaining in-frame rearrangements with V and J assigned. Such tables are incomplete; in checked studies, under half of the missing clones stem from an unresolved V gene, and the remainder is unexplained. In this sample the table shows around 200,000 clones, about 83% of which occur a single time. Roughly 1.5% of the sample is taken by the ten largest. The sample was PBMCs. Receptors were obtained from a girl aged 5 to 17 in good health and CMV-seronegative.

This clone was observed a single time. This rearrangement joins TRBV5-1 to TRBJ1-1, with 8 bases lining up with TRBD1. Trimming took 4 bases from V and 5 from J; bases not matched to a gene: 10. The CDR3 loop spans 15 amino acids. Germline assignment: CDR1 SGHRS and CDR2 YFSETQ. Here the CDR3 DNA reads TGCGCCAGCAGCCCACAGGGGGTACGGGTGACTGAAGCTTTCTTT. It is translated as CASSPQGVRVTEAFF.

The rearrangement links TRBV10-1 to TRBJ1-2; possible D gene TRBD1, 6 bases. CDR1 and CDR2 (germline): WNHNN, SYGVQD (reference sequence). V gave up 7 bases and J gave up 3 bases, with 21 bases separating them. CDR3 length: 16 amino acids. CDR3: CASIEDSGNFYYGYTF. Written as DNA, the CDR3 is TGCGCCAGCATCGAGGACAGCGGAAACTTTTACTATGGCTACACCTTC.

The CDR3 nucleotides read TGTGCCAGCAGCTTAGGAGGGGGAGTAGATACGCAGTATTTT. Translating it yields CASSLGGGVDTQYF. The chain carries TRBV7-6 and TRBJ2-3; D perhaps matches TRBD1 (6 bases). CDR1 is SGHVS, CDR2 FNYEAQ, per germline. The CDR3 sequence is 14 residues long. Deletions cut 1 base from V and 5 bases from J, with 10 bases between.

The chain employs TRBV30 and TRBJ1-1; D is undetermined. CDR3 length: 15 amino acids. V lost 1 base and J lost 7, with 19 bases in between. CDR1 and CDR2 from the germline V gene are GTSNPN and SVGIG (reference sequence). The CDR3 loop is CAWSAGPAGLFEAFF. The CDR3 region has the DNA TGTGCCTGGAGTGCTGGTCCGGCTGGACTTTTTGAAGCTTTCTTT.

The chain has TRBV5-1 and TRBJ2-5; D is possibly TRBD2 (6 bases). CDR3 length: 16 amino acids. V was clipped by 4 bases and J by 2 bases, with 18 bases between them. Germline CDR1 and CDR2: SGHRS and YFSETQ. This CDR3 reads CASSRTFSGAQETQYF. CDR3 bases: TGCGCCAGCAGCCGGACATTTAGCGGAGCTCAAGAGACCCAGTACTTC. The full variable domain, with the rest looked up from reference TRBV5-1 and TRBJ2-5, is KAGVTQTPRYLIKTRGQQVTLSCSPISGHRSVSWYQQTPGQGLQFLFEYFSETQRNKGNFPGRFSGRQFSNSRSEMNVSTLELGDSALYLCASSRTFSGAQETQYFGPGTRLLVL.

The genes are TRBV7-8 and TRBJ2-1; D not certain. Trimming cost V 5 bases and J 3 bases, with 26 bases left between them. CDR3 size: 19 residues. Germline-derived CDR1 and CDR2 are SGHVS and FQNEAQ. This chain's CDR3 is CASSPRPRDVNPLYNEQFF. CDR3 nucleotides: TGTGCCAGCAGCCCTAGACCCAGAGACGTTAACCCCCTCTACAATGAGCAGTTCTTC.

The chain uses TRBV6-1 and TRBJ2-5; D might be TRBD2 (6 bases). The J call may be in error: the DNA end matches TRBJ2-7 better. The CDR3 loop spans 15 amino acids. Germline CDR1 and CDR2: MNHNS and SASEGT. CDR3 nucleotide sequence: TGTGCCAGCAGGGCCCCGATGGGGGGTGGATACGAGCAGTACTTC. Translated: CASRAPMGGGYEQYF.

The rearrangement links TRBV18 to TRBJ2-3; the match to TRBD1 covers 8 bases. V gave up 8 bases and J gave up 4 bases; unmatched junction bases: 11. The V gene's germline CDR1 is KGHSH and CDR2 LQKENI. The CDR3 is made up of 15 amino acids. The CDR3 here is CASRQGRKGPDTQYF. CDR3 DNA: TGTGCCAGCCGACAGGGGAGAAAGGGACCAGATACGCAGTATTTT. Variable domain in full (rest from reference TRBV18 and TRBJ2-3): NAGVMQNPRHLVRRRGQEARLRCSPMKGHSHVYWYRQLPEEGLKFMVYLQKENIIDESGMPKERFSAEFPKEGPSILRIQQVVRGDSAAYFCASRQGRKGPDTQYFGPGTRLTVL.

The chain couples TRBV19 to TRBJ2-7; 10 positions agree with TRBD1. The trim removed 5 bases at V and 7 bases at J, leaving 8 bases unmatched. The CDR3 is 14 residues long. Germline V gene data show CDR1 as LNHDA and CDR2 as SQIVND (reference sequence). This CDR3 is CASSDRGRVWEQYF. The DNA of the CDR3 is TGTGCCAGTAGTGACAGGGGGCGGGTGTGGGAGCAGTACTTC.

The genes are TRBV28 and TRBJ1-5; D unclear. The CDR3 contains 17 residues. Between the trimmed V and J ends, which lost 0 bases and 3 bases, there was a span of 15 bases. Germline CDR1 is MDHEN and CDR2 is SYDVKM. The CDR3 here is CASSLWLGRQINQPQHF. DNA for the CDR3: TGTGCCAGCAGTTTATGGCTTGGCAGGCAAATCAATCAGCCCCAGCATTTT. Complete variable domain (other parts from reference TRBV28 and TRBJ1-5): DVKVTQSSRYLVKRTGEKVFLECVQDMDHENMFWYRQDPGLGLRLIYFSYDVKMKEKGDIPEGYSVSREKKERFSLILESASTNQTSMYLCASSLWLGRQINQPQHFGDGTRLSIL.

V usage is TRBV27 and J usage is TRBJ2-2, with TRBD2 as a possible D gene (6 bases). This CDR3 has 14 residues. The ends were cut back, 8 bases at V and 2 bases at J, with 12 bases in the middle. Germline CDR1 reads MNHEY; CDR2 reads SMNVEV (reference sequence). CDR3 amino acids: CASLRRGNTGELFF. The CDR3 DNA sequence: TGTGCCAGCCTGAGGAGGGGAAACACCGGGGAGCTGTTTTTT.

The CDR3 spells CASSLGDRGIETQYF. CDR3 nucleotide sequence: TGTGCCAGCAGCTTGGGGGACAGGGGCATAGAGACCCAGTACTTC. The J gene is TRBJ2-5, the V gene TRBV11-2, with 10 bases identical to TRBD1. Looked up from germline, CDR1 is SGHAT and CDR2 is FQNNGV. The CDR3 is made up of 15 amino acids. V dropped 3 bases and J dropped 4; count of bases not matched to a gene: 5. Using reference TRBV11-2 and TRBJ2-5 for the parts outside the CDR3, the full variable domain is EAGVAQSPRYKIIEKRQSVAFWCNPISGHATLYWYQQILGQGPKLLIQFQNNGVVDDSQLPKDRFSAERLKGVDSTLKIQPAKLEDSAVYLCASSLGDRGIETQYFGPGTRLLVL.

The chain has TRBV5-1 and TRBJ2-1, with 10 bases matching TRBD2. The ends lost 3 bases at V and 5 bases at J; junction bases unmatched: 5. Germline V gene lookup returns CDR1 SGHRS and CDR2 YFSETQ. The length of the CDR3 is 15 residues. The CDR3 here is CASSSLAGSHNEQFF. In DNA form, the CDR3 reads TGCGCCAGCAGCTCACTAGCGGGGTCCCACAATGAGCAGTTCTTC.

The chain couples TRBV20-1 to TRBJ2-5; no clear D. There are 11 residues in the CDR3. V was clipped by 5 bases and J by 4 bases, with 8 bases between them. The germline CDR1 and CDR2 sequences are DFQATT and SNEGSKA (reference sequence). In nucleotides, the CDR3 is TGCAGTGCTCATAGAGTAGAGACCCAGTACTTC. Amino acid sequence: CSAHRVETQYF.

The CDR3 reads CASSQDRQSLNTIYF. CDR3 sequence (DNA): TGCGCCAGCAGCCAAGATCGTCAGTCCTTAAACACCATATATTTT. This chain links TRBV4-3 with TRBJ1-3; unclear D gene. Deletions cut 0 bases from V and 6 bases from J, with 12 bases between. This CDR3 contains 15 residues. CDR1 and CDR2 (germline): LGHNA, YSLEER.

V gene TRBV5-3 combines with J gene TRBJ2-2; 8 nucleotides align to TRBD2. TRBV5-3 belongs to the ORF category, with a function that is uncertain. This CDR3 has 15 amino acids. V lost 4 bases, J lost 6 bases, and 8 bases stayed unmatched. This CDR3 reads CARSPSGSRAGELFF. The DNA for the CDR3 is TGTGCCAGAAGCCCAAGCGGGAGTCGTGCCGGGGAGCTGTTTTTT.

This clone is a singleton in its sample. This chain joins TRBV28 and TRBJ1-2, with D possibly matching TRBD1 (5 bases). This CDR3 has 14 amino acids. V gave up 1 base and J gave up 13 bases, with 19 bases separating them. CDR1 and CDR2 from the germline V gene are MDHEN and SYDVKM. The CDR3 protein is CASSLSSGGVRGTF. CDR3 coding DNA: TGTGCCAGCAGTTTATCGTCGGGGGGGGTTAGGGGCACCTTC.

The chain is built from TRBV4-2 and TRBJ1-1; D is unclear. This CDR3 contains 14 residues. Trimming took off 1 base at V and 1 base at J, with 7 bases between the two ends. Germline V gene sequence: CDR1 LGHNA, CDR2 YNFKEQ. The chain's CDR3 is CASSQGRGNTEAFF. The CDR3 DNA sequence: TGTGCCAGCAGCCAAGGACGGGGGAACACTGAAGCTTTCTTT.

The V call is TRBV10-1, the J call TRBJ2-1, with D uncertain. Deletions cut 10 bases from V and 4 bases from J, with 14 bases between. Per the germline V gene, CDR1 is WNHNN and CDR2 is SYGVQD (reference sequence). This CDR3 spans 13 amino acids. The CDR3 loop is CATQPGGYNEQFF. CDR3 coding DNA: TGCGCCACCCAACCCGGCGGATACAATGAGCAGTTCTTC.

The chain uses TRBV5-8 and TRBJ1-3; D gene ambiguous. Germline lookup yields CDR1 SGHTS and CDR2 YDEGEE. V lost 4 bases and J lost 5, with 10 bases in between. CDR3 length equals 13 residues. CDR3 sequence (DNA): TGTGCCAGCAGCCAGCGGGGAAGAAACACCATATATTTT. It is translated as CASSQRGRNTIYF.

This clone occurred once. This chain uses TRBV5-6 with TRBJ1-6, with D unresolved. Trimming took off 4 bases at V and 9 bases at J, with 14 bases between the two ends. The CDR3 loop spans 14 amino acids. Looked up from germline, CDR1 is SGHDT and CDR2 is YYEEEE. DNA of the CDR3: TGTGCCAGCAGCGACGACATAGTAGGTTCACCCCTCCACTTT. Its translation is CASSDDIVGSPLHF.

CDR3 amino acids: CAIRYNTEGVTEAFF. The CDR3 bases are TGTGCCATCAGATACAACACGGAGGGCGTCACTGAAGCTTTCTTT. This chain uses TRBV10-3 with TRBJ1-1; D gene uncertain. This CDR3 region has 15 residues. V was pared by 6 bases and J by 4 bases, with 18 bases between. The germline CDR1 and CDR2 sequences are ENHRY and SYGVKD.